One and the same sample provided the 18 T cell receptor beta chains below, sequenced in a study of CD8 T cells in Susac syndrome. With random hexamers, reverse transcription was performed on about 0.45 to 1 ug of RNA. TCRdb re-derived calls from the immunoSEQ multiplex PCR reads in MiXCR, one entry per CDR3 protein. The sample shows 140,000 to 150,000 distinct CDR3 sequences, approximately 96% of them seen only once. Sequenced sample: CD4+ T cells from PBMCs. These TCRs come from a human donor with Susac syndrome.

The V call is TRBV2, the J call TRBJ1-5, with D possibly TRBD1 on 5 matching bases. Trimming pared 4 bases from V and 4 bases from J, leaving 11 bases between. This CDR3 is 14 amino acids long. CDR1 is SNHLY and CDR2 is FYNNEI in the germline V gene. This CDR3 reads CASSGQGGNQPQHF. The CDR3 DNA follows: TGTGCCAGCAGTGGTCAGGGCGGAAATCAGCCCCAGCATTTT.

The gene calls are TRBV20-1 and TRBJ2-3; D may be TRBD1 (5 bases). From germline, CDR1 is DFQATT and CDR2 SNEGSKA (reference sequence). CDR3 size: 15 residues. Trimming left V 0 bases short and J 4 bases short, with 14 bases between. The CDR3 coding sequence is TGCAGTGCTAGAGATCCCCCGACAGCTCCAGATACGCAGTATTTT. Its translation is CSARDPPTAPDTQYF.

This clonotype came up once. The chain employs TRBV6-6 and TRBJ2-1; no definite D call. Germline loops: CDR1 MNHNY, CDR2 SVGAGI (reference sequence). Trimming removed 5 bases from V and 5 bases from J, with 1 base in between. This CDR3 is 10 amino acids long. The chain's CDR3 is CASSNNEQFF. The CDR3, as DNA: TGTGCCAGCAGTAACAATGAGCAGTTCTTC.

The chain is built from TRBV5-1 and TRBJ2-1; D gene unclear. The germline V and J ends were trimmed by 4 bases and 8 bases, with 19 bases remaining between them. The germline V gene has CDR1 SGHRS and CDR2 YFSETQ. The CDR3 is 15 residues long. The CDR3, as DNA: TGCGCCAGCAGCCCCTTAGGACCTGAGACCGATGAGCAGTTCTTC. Amino acids: CASSPLGPETDEQFF. Together with reference TRBV5-1 and TRBJ2-1, the CDR3 gives the full variable domain: KAGVTQTPRYLIKTRGQQVTLSCSPISGHRSVSWYQQTPGQGLQFLFEYFSETQRNKGNFPGRFSGRQFSNSRSEMNVSTLELGDSALYLCASSPLGPETDEQFFGPGTRLTVL.

V is TRBV12-3 or TRBV12-4 and J is TRBJ1-5; D remains ambiguous. V lost 4 bases, J lost 3 bases, and 4 bases lay in between. The CDR3 length is 12 residues. DNA for the CDR3: TGTGCCAGCAGTTCGGACAATCAGCCCCAGCATTTT. This codes for CASSSDNQPQHF.

V is TRBV11-2 and J is TRBJ2-5; D gene unclear. In germline, CDR1 is SGHAT, CDR2 FQNNGV. There are 12 residues in the CDR3. V lost 5 bases and J lost 4, with 8 bases in between. The CDR3 nucleotides read TGTGCCAGCAGCCCGGAGCTAGAGACCCAGTACTTC. As protein: CASSPELETQYF. Based on the CDR3 plus reference TRBV11-2 and TRBJ2-5, the full variable domain is EAGVAQSPRYKIIEKRQSVAFWCNPISGHATLYWYQQILGQGPKLLIQFQNNGVVDDSQLPKDRFSAERLKGVDSTLKIQPAKLEDSAVYLCASSPELETQYFGPGTRLLVL.

This chain connects TRBV5-1 to TRBJ1-5, with D uncertain. The CDR3 loop spans 14 amino acids. Trimming cost V 4 bases and J 4 bases, with 12 bases left between them. Germline V gene sequence: CDR1 SGHRS, CDR2 YFSETQ. The CDR3 reads CASSVRGGNQPQHF. CDR3 DNA sequence: TGCGCCAGCAGCGTCCGGGGTGGGAATCAGCCCCAGCATTTT.

This chain joins TRBV6-5 and TRBJ2-3, with D unresolved. The CDR3 totals 13 residues. Trimming removed 6 bases at V and 6 bases at J, with 13 bases between. From germline, CDR1 is MNHEY and CDR2 SVGAGI. CDR3 region: CASRRTAQDTQYF. The CDR3 DNA reads TGTGCCAGCAGACGGACGGCCCAGGATACGCAGTATTTT.

The rearrangement links TRBV6-5 to TRBJ2-2, with no clear D. CDR1 is MNHEY and CDR2 is SVGAGI in the germline V gene. V lost 6 bases and J 1 base, leaving 12 bases between the germline ends. There are 15 residues in the CDR3. The chain's CDR3 is CASSYGRGNTGELFF. The CDR3 nucleotides read TGTGCCAGCAGCTACGGAAGAGGGAACACCGGGGAGCTGTTTTTT.

This clonotype was seen a single time. The chain carries TRBV2 and TRBJ2-5; 7 bases align to TRBD2. This CDR3 spans 12 amino acids. With V trimmed by 8 bases and J by 5 bases, 5 bases remained unmatched. Germline CDR1 reads SNHLY; CDR2 reads FYNNEI. CDR3 region: CASGQRGETQYF. CDR3 coding DNA: TGTGCCAGCGGGCAGCGGGGCGAGACCCAGTACTTC.

The chain joins TRBV21-1 to TRBJ2-7. TRBV21-1 counts as a pseudogene. The CDR3 runs 10 residues. CDR3 in amino acids: CASSNYEQYF. In DNA, the CDR3 is TGTGCCAGCAGCAACTACGAGCAGTACTTC.

CDR3 region: CATSRDPQGPVYGYTF. DNA for the CDR3: TGTGCCACCAGCAGAGATCCGCAGGGCCCTGTCTATGGCTACACCTTC. The rearrangement joins TRBV15 to TRBJ1-2; weak D call: TRBD1 (5 bases). Trimming took off 0 bases at V and 4 bases at J, with 15 bases between the two ends. This CDR3 is 16 amino acids long. Germline V gives CDR1 LNHNV, CDR2 YYDKDF (reference sequence).

The J gene is TRBJ2-5, the V gene TRBV6-2 or TRBV6-3; TRBD2 is a possible D gene (6 bases). This CDR3 has 18 residues. Germline V gene data show CDR1 as MNHEY and CDR2 as SVGEGT. Trimming shortened V by 7 bases and J by 3 bases, and 27 bases separated the two germline ends. CDR3 bases: TGTGCCAGCACCCACGGAGGGCGTCAGGGCAGGTCCAAAGAGACCCAGTACTTC. Encoded protein: CASTHGGRQGRSKETQYF.

The rearrangement joins TRBV7-3 to TRBJ2-3, with 7 bases lining up with TRBD1. The V segment lost 6 bases and the J segment 3 bases; nucleotides outside the gene matches: 9. CDR1 and CDR2 (germline): SGHTA, FQGTGA. The CDR3 is 15 residues long. CDR3 nucleotide sequence: TGTGCCAGCAGTCCCCAGGGGGTGGGGACAGATACGCAGTATTTT. Its protein is CASSPQGVGTDTQYF.

V is TRBV5-1 and J is TRBJ2-5; perhaps TRBD1 as D (5 bases). CDR3 length equals 14 residues. With 4 bases removed from V and 2 bases from J, the gap between germline ends came to 12 bases. From germline, CDR1 is SGHRS and CDR2 YFSETQ. The CDR3 reads CASSPGREQETQYF. The CDR3 nucleotides read TGCGCCAGCAGCCCCGGCAGGGAACAAGAGACCCAGTACTTC.

This sequence joins TRBV10-3 and TRBJ1-1; 7 bases map to TRBD1. Germline lookup yields CDR1 ENHRY and CDR2 SYGVKD. The CDR3 has 12 amino acids. The ends lost 6 bases at V and 4 bases at J; junction bases unmatched: 2. The CDR3 DNA sequence: TGTGCCATCAGGGGACAGACCACTGAAGCTTTCTTT. This gives the protein CAIRGQTTEAFF.

The chain couples TRBV29-1 to TRBJ2-7; D tentatively fits TRBD1 or TRBD2 (5 bases each). Looked up from germline, CDR1 is SQVTM and CDR2 is ANQGSEA. The V end lost 6 bases, the J end lost 6 bases, and 21 bases lay between the germline ends. The CDR3 runs to 14 residues. The chain's CDR3 is CSVLRRDHESEQYF. CDR3 bases: TGCAGCGTCCTACGCCGGGACCATGAATCCGAGCAGTACTTC.

This clonotype appeared a few times. V gene TRBV4-2 combines with J gene TRBJ1-1; TRBD1 matches 7 bases. The V and J ends lost 6 bases and 3 bases, in that order; junction bases with no gene match: 4. The CDR3 sequence is 13 residues long. Germline CDR1 reads LGHNA; CDR2 reads YNFKEQ. CDR3: CASSEDRDTEAFF. CDR3 bases: TGTGCCAGCAGTGAAGACAGGGACACTGAAGCTTTCTTT.